The clone carrying this T cell receptor beta chain occurred many times. MiXCR was run by TCRdb on the 5' RACE reads, yielding one entry per CDR3 protein. This table has 25,000 to 35,000 distinct CDR3 sequences, around 5% appearing once. The data were taken from a study of early T cells in non-severe SARS-CoV-2 infection. Germline CDR1 and CDR2: ENHRY and SYGVKD. There are 14 residues in the CDR3. Between the trimmed V and J ends, which lost 2 bases and 6 bases, there was a span of 12 bases. Material for sequencing was whole blood. The rearrangement joins TRBV10-3 to TRBJ2-3, with a tentative D call TRBD2 (6 bases). This TCR was sampled from an adult who was a healthcare worker with PCR-confirmed SARS-CoV-2 infection or an uninfected control (not recorded which). CDR3 bases: TGTGCCATCAGTGAGGTTGTTCGGGGGGATACGCAGTATTTT. Amino acids: CAISEVVRGDTQYF.